A single T cell receptor (beta chain) is shown here with its context. Antigen unknown. Germline CDR1 KGHSH, CDR2 LQKENI. The CDR3 consists of 15 residues. Trimming took 4 bases from V and 3 from J; bases not matched to a gene: 8. This record comes from a study of beta chain features in type 1 diabetes. Study outcomes and limitations: The similarity of naive, central memory and Treg TCRB repertoires appeared greater among patients than among healthy donors. TCRB CDR3s from Type 1 diabetes patients were moderately but significantly shorter in all four CD4+ subsets.

The study reverse transcribed the entire isolated RNA, so it sequenced expressed TCRB transcripts. Read totals for stem cell-like memory T cell samples averaged about 1.01 million. Sequencing was performed with immunoSEQ multiplex PCR; in TCRdb, only in-frame clones are kept and a portion is missing. The sample carries roughly 15,000 clones, roughly 76% recorded once. Sequencing was carried out using stem cell memory CD4+ T cells from blood. J is TRBJ2-7 and V is TRBV18; TRBD2 matches at 8 bases. The sequence came from a woman under 30 with type 1 diabetes. DNA of the CDR3: TGTGCCAGCTCACGACCGGGACTAGGCATCTACGAGCAGTACTTC. Its protein product is CASSRPGLGIYEQYF.